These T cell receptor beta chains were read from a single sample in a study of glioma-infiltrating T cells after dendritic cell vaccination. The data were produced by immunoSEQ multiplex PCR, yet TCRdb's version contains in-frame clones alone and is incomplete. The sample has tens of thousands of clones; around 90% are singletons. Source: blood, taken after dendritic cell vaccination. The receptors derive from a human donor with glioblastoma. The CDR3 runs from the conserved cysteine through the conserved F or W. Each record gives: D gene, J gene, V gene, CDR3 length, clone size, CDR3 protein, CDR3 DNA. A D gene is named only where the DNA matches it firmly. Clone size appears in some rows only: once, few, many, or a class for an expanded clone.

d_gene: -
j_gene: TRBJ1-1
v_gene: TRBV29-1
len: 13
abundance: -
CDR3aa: CSVHPYRDTEAFF
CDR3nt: TGCAGCGTGCACCCTTACAGGGACACTGAAGCTTTCTTT

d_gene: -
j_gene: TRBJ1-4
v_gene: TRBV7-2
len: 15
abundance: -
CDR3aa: CASSLIAGFNEKLFF
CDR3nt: TGTGCCAGCAGCTTAATCGCAGGCTTTAATGAAAAACTGTTTTTT

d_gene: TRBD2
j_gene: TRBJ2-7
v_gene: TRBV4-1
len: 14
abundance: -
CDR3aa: CASSQYGGSYEQYF
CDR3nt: TGCGCCAGCAGCCAATACGGCGGGAGCTACGAGCAGTACTTC

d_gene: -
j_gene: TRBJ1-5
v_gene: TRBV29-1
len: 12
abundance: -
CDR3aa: CSVGDNNQPQHF
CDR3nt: TGCAGCGTAGGGGACAACAATCAGCCCCAGCATTTT

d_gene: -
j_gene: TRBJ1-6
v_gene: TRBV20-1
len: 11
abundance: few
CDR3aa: CSASRGETLHF
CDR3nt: TGCAGTGCTAGTCGCGGGGAAACCCTCCACTTT

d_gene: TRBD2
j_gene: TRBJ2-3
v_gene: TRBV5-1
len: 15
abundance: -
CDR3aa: CASSRGTINTDTQYF
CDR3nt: TGCGCCAGCAGCCGCGGGACTATCAACACAGATACGCAGTATTTT

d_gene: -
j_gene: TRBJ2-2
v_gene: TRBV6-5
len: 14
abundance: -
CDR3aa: CASSRATSAGELFF
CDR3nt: TGTGCCAGCAGTCGAGCTACGTCGGCCGGGGAGCTGTTTTTT

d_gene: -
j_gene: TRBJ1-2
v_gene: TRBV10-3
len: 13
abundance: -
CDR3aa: CAIPGGTGYGYTF
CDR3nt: TGTGCCATCCCCGGCGGGACGGGCTATGGCTACACCTTC

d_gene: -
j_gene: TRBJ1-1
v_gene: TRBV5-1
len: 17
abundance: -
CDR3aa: CASSLKVTVTMNTEAFF
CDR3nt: TGCGCCAGCAGCTTGAAGGTGACAGTCACAATGAACACTGAAGCTTTCTTT

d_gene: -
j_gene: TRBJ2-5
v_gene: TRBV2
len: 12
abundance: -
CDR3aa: CASSLIAETQYF
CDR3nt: TGTGCCAGCAGCCTAATTGCGGAGACCCAGTACTTC